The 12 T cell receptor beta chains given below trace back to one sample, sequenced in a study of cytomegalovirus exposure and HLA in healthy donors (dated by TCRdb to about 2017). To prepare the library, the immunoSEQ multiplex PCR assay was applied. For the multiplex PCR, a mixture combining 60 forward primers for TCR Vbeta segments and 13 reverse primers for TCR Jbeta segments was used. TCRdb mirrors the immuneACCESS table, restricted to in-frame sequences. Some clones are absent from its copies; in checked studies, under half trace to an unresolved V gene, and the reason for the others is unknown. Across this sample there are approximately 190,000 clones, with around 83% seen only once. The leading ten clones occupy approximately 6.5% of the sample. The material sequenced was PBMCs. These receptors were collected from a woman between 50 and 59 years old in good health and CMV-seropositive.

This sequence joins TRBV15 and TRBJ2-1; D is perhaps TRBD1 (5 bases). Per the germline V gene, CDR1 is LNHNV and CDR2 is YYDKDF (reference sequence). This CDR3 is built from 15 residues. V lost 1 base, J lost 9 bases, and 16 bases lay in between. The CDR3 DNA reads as TGTGCCACCAGCAGAGGGGGTCAGGGTAACGGTGAGCAGTTCTTC. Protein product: CATSRGGQGNGEQFF. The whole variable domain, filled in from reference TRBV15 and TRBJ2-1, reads DAMVIQNPRYQVTQFGKPVTLSCSQTLNHNVMYWYQQKSSQAPKLLFHYYDKDFNNEADTPDNFQSRRPNTSFCFLDIRSPGLGDTAMYLCATSRGGQGNGEQFFGPGTRLTVL.

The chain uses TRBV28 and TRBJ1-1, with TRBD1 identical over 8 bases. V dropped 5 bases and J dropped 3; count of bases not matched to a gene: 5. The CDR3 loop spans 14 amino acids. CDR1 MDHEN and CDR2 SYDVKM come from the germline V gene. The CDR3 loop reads CASSPGQGDTEAFF. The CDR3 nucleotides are TGTGCCAGCAGTCCCGGACAGGGAGACACTGAAGCTTTCTTT. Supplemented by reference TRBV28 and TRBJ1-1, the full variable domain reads DVKVTQSSRYLVKRTGEKVFLECVQDMDHENMFWYRQDPGLGLRLIYFSYDVKMKEKGDIPEGYSVSREKKERFSLILESASTNQTSMYLCASSPGQGDTEAFFGQGTRLTVV.

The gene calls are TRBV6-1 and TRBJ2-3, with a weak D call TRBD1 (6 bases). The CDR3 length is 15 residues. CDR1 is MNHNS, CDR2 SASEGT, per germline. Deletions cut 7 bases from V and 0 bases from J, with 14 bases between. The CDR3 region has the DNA TGTGCCAGCACTGGAGCAGGGGCTAGCACAGATACGCAGTATTTT. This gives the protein CASTGAGASTDTQYF.

For the CDR3, the DNA is TGTGCCAGCAGTTACTCAGGACAGTCCCCCTTACAAGAGACCCAGTACTTC. Amino acids: CASSYSGQSPLQETQYF. V and J are TRBV28 and TRBJ2-5, with D possibly being TRBD1 (6 bases). Trimming removed 4 bases from V and 2 bases from J, with 20 bases in between. There are 17 residues in the CDR3. CDR1 and CDR2 from the germline V gene are MDHEN and SYDVKM.

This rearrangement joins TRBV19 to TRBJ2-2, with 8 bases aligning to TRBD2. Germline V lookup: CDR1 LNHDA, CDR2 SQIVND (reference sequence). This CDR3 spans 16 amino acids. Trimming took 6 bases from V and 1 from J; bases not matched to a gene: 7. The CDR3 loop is CASSHLAGRNTGELFF. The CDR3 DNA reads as TGTGCCAGTAGCCACTTAGCGGGGAGGAACACCGGGGAGCTGTTTTTT.

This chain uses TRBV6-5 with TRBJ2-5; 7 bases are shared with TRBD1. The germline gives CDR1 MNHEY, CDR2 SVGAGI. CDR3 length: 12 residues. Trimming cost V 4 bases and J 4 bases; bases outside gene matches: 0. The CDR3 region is CASSSGGETQYF. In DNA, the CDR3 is TGTGCCAGCAGTTCAGGGGGAGAGACCCAGTACTTC.

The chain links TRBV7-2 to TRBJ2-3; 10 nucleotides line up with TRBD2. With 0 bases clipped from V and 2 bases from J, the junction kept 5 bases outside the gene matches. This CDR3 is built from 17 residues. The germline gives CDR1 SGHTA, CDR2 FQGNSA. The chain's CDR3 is CASSLAASGSFTDTQYF. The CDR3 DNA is TGTGCCAGCAGCTTAGCGGCTAGCGGGAGCTTCACAGATACGCAGTATTTT.

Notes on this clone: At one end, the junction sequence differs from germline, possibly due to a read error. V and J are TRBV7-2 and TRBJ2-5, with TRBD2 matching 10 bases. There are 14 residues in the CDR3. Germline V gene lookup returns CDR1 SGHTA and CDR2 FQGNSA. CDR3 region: CASSLGLAGASLHF. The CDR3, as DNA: TGTGCCAGCAGCTTAGGGCTAGCGGGGGCCTCCCTCCACTTC.

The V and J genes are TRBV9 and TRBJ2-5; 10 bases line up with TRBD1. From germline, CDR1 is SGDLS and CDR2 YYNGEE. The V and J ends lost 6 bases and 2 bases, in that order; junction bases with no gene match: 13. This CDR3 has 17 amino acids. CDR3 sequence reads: CASICNFRDRGQETQYF. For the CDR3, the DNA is TGTGCCAGCATCTGTAATTTCCGGGACAGGGGACAAGAGACCCAGTACTTC.

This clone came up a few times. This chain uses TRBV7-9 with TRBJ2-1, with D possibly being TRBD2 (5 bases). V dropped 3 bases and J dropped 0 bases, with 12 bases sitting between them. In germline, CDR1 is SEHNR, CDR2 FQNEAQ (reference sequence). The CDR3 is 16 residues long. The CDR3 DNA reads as TGTGCCAGCAGCTTTGGCGGGTCCTCCTCCTACAATGAGCAGTTCTTC. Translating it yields CASSFGGSSSYNEQFF. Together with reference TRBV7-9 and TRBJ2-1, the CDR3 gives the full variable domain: DTGVSQNPRHKITKRGQNVTFRCDPISEHNRLYWYRQTLGQGPEFLTYFQNEAQLEKSRLLSDRFSAERPKGSFSTLEIQRTEQGDSAMYLCASSFGGSSSYNEQFFGPGTRLTVL.

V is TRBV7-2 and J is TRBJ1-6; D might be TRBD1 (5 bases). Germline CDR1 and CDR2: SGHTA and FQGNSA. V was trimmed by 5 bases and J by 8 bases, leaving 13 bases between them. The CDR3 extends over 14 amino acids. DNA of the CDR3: TGTGCCAGCAGCATGGACATCCAGTATTCACCCCTCCACTTT. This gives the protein CASSMDIQYSPLHF.

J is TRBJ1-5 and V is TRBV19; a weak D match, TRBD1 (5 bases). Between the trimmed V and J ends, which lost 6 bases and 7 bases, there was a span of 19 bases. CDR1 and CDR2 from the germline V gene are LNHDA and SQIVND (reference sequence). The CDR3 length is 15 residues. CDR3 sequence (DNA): TGTGCCAGTAGCGGGGGAGGGACTTCAACCCAGCCCCAGCATTTT. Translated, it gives CASSGGGTSTQPQHF.